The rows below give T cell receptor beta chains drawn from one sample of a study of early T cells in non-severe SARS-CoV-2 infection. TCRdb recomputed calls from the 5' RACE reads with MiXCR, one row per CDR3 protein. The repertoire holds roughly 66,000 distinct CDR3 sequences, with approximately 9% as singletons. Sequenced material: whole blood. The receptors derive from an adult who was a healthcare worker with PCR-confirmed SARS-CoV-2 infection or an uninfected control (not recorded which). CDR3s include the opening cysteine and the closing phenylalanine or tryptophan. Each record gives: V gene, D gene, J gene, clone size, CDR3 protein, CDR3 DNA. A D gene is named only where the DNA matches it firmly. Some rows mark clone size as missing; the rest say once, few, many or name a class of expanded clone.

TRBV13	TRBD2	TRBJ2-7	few	CASTMTSGSGEQYF	TGTGCCAGCACCATGACTAGCGGGAGTGGTGAGCAGTACTTC
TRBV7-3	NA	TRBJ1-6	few	CASSSGTAAGPLHF	TGTGCCAGCAGCAGCGGGACGGCGGCGGGTCCCCTCCACTTT
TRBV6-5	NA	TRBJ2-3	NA	CASRTDFGTDTQYF	TGTGCCAGCCGGACTGATTTTGGCACAGATACGCAGTATTTT
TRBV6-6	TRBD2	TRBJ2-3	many	CASSYPRTSGTDTQYF	TGTGCCAGCAGTTACCCTCGGACTAGCGGCACAGATACGCAGTATTTT
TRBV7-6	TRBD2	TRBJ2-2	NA	CASSPGAGGRTGELFF	TGTGCCAGCAGCCCCGGCGCGGGAGGGCGCACCGGGGAGCTGTTTTTT
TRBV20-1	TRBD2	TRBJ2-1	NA	CSESGGRWNEQFF	TGCAGTGAGTCAGGCGGGAGATGGAATGAGCAGTTCTTC
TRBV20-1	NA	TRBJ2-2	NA	CGAREGGEVNRELFF	TGCGGTGCTAGAGAGGGCGGGGAAGTTAACCGGGAGCTGTTTTTT
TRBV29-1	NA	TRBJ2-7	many	CSVPGKQGGYEQYF	TGCAGCGTCCCGGGGAAACAGGGCGGGTACGAGCAGTACTTC
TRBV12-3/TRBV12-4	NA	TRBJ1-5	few	CASSWQSYSNQPQHF	TGTGCCAGCAGTTGGCAATCGTATAGCAATCAGCCCCAGCATTTT
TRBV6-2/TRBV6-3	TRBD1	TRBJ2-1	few	CASSHRRTQGVYNEQFF	TGTGCCAGCAGCCACAGGAGAACCCAGGGGGTCTACAATGAGCAGTTCTTC
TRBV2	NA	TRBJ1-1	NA	CASNDGPYTEAFF	TGTGCCAGCAACGACGGACCCTACACTGAAGCTTTCTTT